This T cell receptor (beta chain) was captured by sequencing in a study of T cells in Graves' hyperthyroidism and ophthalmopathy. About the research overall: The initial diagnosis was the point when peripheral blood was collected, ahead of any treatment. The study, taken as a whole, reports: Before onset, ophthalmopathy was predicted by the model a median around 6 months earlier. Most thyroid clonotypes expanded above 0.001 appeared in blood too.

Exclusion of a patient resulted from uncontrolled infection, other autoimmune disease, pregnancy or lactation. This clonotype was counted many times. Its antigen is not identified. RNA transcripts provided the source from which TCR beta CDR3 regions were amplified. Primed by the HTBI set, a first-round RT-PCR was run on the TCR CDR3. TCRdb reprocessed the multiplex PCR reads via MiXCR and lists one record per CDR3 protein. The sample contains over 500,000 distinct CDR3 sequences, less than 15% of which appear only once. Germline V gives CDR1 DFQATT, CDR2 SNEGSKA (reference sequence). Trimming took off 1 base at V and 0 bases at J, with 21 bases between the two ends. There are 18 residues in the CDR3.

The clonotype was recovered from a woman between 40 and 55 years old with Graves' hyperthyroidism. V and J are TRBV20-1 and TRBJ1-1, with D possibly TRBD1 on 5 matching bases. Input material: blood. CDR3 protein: CSARGGVSLSFMNTEAFF. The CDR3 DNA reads TGCAGTGCTAGAGGGGGGGTCTCCTTGAGCTTCATGAACACTGAAGCTTTCTTT.